Presented here are 19 T cell receptor beta chains from one specimen sequenced in a study of blood T cell repertoires in COVID-19. The method was immunoSEQ multiplex PCR; TCRdb's version includes in-frame clones alone and lacks a portion of them. The repertoire holds 250,000 to 400,000 clones, with around 87% as singletons. Sequenced: PBMCs or T cells enriched from blood (not recorded which). The origin of the receptors is a woman under 40 who had recovered from COVID-19.

This chain uses TRBV4-1 with TRBJ2-1; a possible D gene is TRBD2 (6 bases). The V end was cut by 1 base, the J end by 7 bases, with 14 bases between. CDR3 length equals 15 residues. Germline loops: CDR1 MGHRA, CDR2 YSYEKL. Here the CDR3 DNA reads TGCGCCAGCAGCCAAGCCGGGACTGGCATGAATGAGCAGTTCTTC. Amino acid sequence: CASSQAGTGMNEQFF.

This clone was counted once. The chain is built from TRBV9 and TRBJ2-3, with D possibly matching TRBD1 (5 bases). The CDR3 loop spans 13 amino acids. V shed 5 bases and J shed 3 bases, with 10 bases lying between them. Germline CDR1 SGDLS, CDR2 YYNGEE. The CDR3 bases are TGTGCCAGCAGTTCTGGGGCAACAGATACGCAGTATTTT. This translates into CASSSGATDTQYF. Looking up the rest from reference TRBV9 and TRBJ2-3 gives the full variable domain: DSGVTQTPKHLITATGQRVTLRCSPRSGDLSVYWYQQSLDQGLQFLIQYYNGEERAKGNILERFSAQQFPDLHSELNLSSLELGDSALYFCASSSGATDTQYFGPGTRLTVL.

V is TRBV19 and J is TRBJ2-2; possibly TRBD2 for D (7 bases). The CDR3 is 20 residues long. Trimming took 3 bases from V and 2 from J, leaving 25 bases between them. Germline V lookup: CDR1 LNHDA, CDR2 SQIVND (reference sequence). CDR3 residues: CASSIGVGGAEITNTGELFF. The CDR3 nucleotides read TGTGCCAGTAGTATTGGGGTTGGGGGGGCCGAGATTACTAACACCGGGGAGCTGTTTTTT.

V gene TRBV28 combines with J gene TRBJ1-3; TRBD1 is a possible D gene (5 bases). Per the germline V gene, CDR1 is MDHEN and CDR2 is SYDVKM. Trimming pared 5 bases from V and 4 bases from J, leaving 18 bases between. The CDR3 loop spans 16 amino acids. The CDR3 coding sequence is TGTGCCAGCAGTGCTGCAGGGAAGTCTTCCGGAAACACCATATATTTT. Translating it yields CASSAAGKSSGNTIYF.

This clone was picked up one time. The chain combines TRBV29-1 with TRBJ1-4; a possible D gene is TRBD1 (5 bases). This CDR3 is 16 amino acids long. V was clipped by 1 base and J by 0 bases, with 12 bases between them. Germline CDR1 and CDR2: SQVTM and ANQGSEA. The CDR3 protein is CSVEGSGGATNEKLFF. CDR3 coding DNA: TGCAGCGTTGAAGGTTCGGGGGGGGCAACTAATGAAAAACTGTTTTTT. Supplemented by reference TRBV29-1 and TRBJ1-4, the full variable domain reads SAVISQKPSRDICQRGTSLTIQCQVDSQVTMMFWYRQQPGQSLTLIATANQGSEATYESGFVIDKFPISRPNLTFSTLTVSNMSPEDSSIYLCSVEGSGGATNEKLFFGSGTQLSVL.

The chain employs TRBV5-1 and TRBJ2-5; TRBD2 agrees at 7 bases. Germline lookup yields CDR1 SGHRS and CDR2 YFSETQ. CDR3 length: 15 residues. The ends lost 7 bases at V and 7 bases at J; junction bases unmatched: 16. The CDR3 loop reads CASQRRGDPGGTQYF. The CDR3 nucleotides read TGCGCCAGCCAACGGCGGGGCGACCCGGGGGGGACCCAGTACTTC.

Comments on this clone: The same CDR3 is also encoded by other DNA sequences in this sample. The rearrangement links TRBV19 to TRBJ2-7, with 7 bases identical to TRBD1. Germline loops: CDR1 LNHDA, CDR2 SQIVND (reference sequence). V trimming: 1 base; J trimming: 0 bases; junction bases outside the gene matches: 0. The CDR3 sequence is 14 residues long. The CDR3 reads CASSIGTGSYEQYF. CDR3 DNA sequence: TGTGCCAGTAGTATAGGGACAGGCTCCTACGAGCAGTACTTC.

This sequence joins TRBV2 and TRBJ1-6, with D perhaps TRBD1 (6 bases). V shed 4 bases and J shed 4 bases, with 11 bases lying between them. The CDR3 extends over 15 amino acids. Germline V gene sequence: CDR1 SNHLY, CDR2 FYNNEI. The chain's CDR3 is CASSVGRGYNSPLHF. CDR3 nucleotide sequence: TGTGCCAGCAGTGTTGGCAGGGGTTATAATTCACCCCTCCACTTT.

For the CDR3, the DNA is TGCGCCAGCAGCCCCTTCCGGGACAGGGGGGACACTGAAGCTTTCTTT. Translation gives CASSPFRDRGDTEAFF. This chain connects TRBV5-1 to TRBJ1-1; TRBD1 agrees at 11 bases. CDR3 size: 16 residues. J gave up 3 bases and V 4 bases, and 8 bases lay outside the gene matches. The germline V gene has CDR1 SGHRS and CDR2 YFSETQ.

The chain employs TRBV4-2 and TRBJ2-3; D perhaps matches TRBD2 (7 bases). Looked up from germline, CDR1 is LGHNA and CDR2 is YNFKEQ. This CDR3 has 17 residues. Trimming shortened V by 1 base and J by 7 bases, and 21 bases separated the two germline ends. The DNA for the CDR3 is TGTGCCAGCAGCCAAGTCGGGGGGCGGGGGCCAACAAATACGCAGTATTTT. Translating it yields CASSQVGGRGPTNTQYF.

This chain uses TRBV5-1 with TRBJ2-3; maybe TRBD1 (6 bases). The CDR3 consists of 15 residues. Germline CDR1 reads SGHRS; CDR2 reads YFSETQ. V was shortened by 5 bases and J by 3 bases, with 16 bases between the two germline ends. CDR3 loop: CASSGAGVGTDTQYF. The CDR3 bases are TGCGCCAGCAGTGGGGCAGGGGTTGGGACAGATACGCAGTATTTT.

This clone was found a few times. This chain uses TRBV5-6 with TRBJ2-1; D may be TRBD2 (5 bases). Germline V CDR1 and CDR2: SGHDT, YYEEEE. V was pared by 3 bases and J by 8 bases, with 18 bases between. This CDR3 has 15 amino acids. The CDR3 DNA reads as TGTGCCAGCAGCTGGAACCAGGCGGTGAGGGATGAGCAGTTCTTC. It is translated as CASSWNQAVRDEQFF.

The chain employs TRBV7-3 and TRBJ2-6; a possible D gene is TRBD2 (6 bases). The CDR3 is 16 amino acids. V was pared by 4 bases and J by 3 bases, with 13 bases between. Germline loops: CDR1 SGHTA, CDR2 FQGTGA. The CDR3 loop is CASSYPGGDGANVLTF. CDR3 DNA sequence: TGTGCCAGCAGCTACCCCGGAGGGGATGGGGCCAACGTCCTGACTTTC.

The chain combines TRBV10-1 with TRBJ1-1, with 10 bases lining up with TRBD1. J was trimmed by 11 bases and V by 9 bases; bases with no gene match: 9. The CDR3 length is 12 residues. The germline CDR1 and CDR2 sequences are WNHNN and SYGVQD (reference sequence). CDR3: CARRQGASGAFF. In nucleotides, the CDR3 is TGCGCCAGAAGACAGGGGGCTTCGGGCGCTTTCTTT.

The chain couples TRBV29-1 to TRBJ1-2; no clear D. This CDR3 has 11 amino acids. Germline-derived CDR1 and CDR2 are SQVTM and ANQGSEA. The V and J ends lost 7 bases and 4 bases respectively, with 10 bases between them. The CDR3 sequence: CSAEGIYGYTF. CDR3 DNA sequence: TGCAGCGCCGAGGGAATCTATGGCTACACCTTC.

The chain uses TRBV4-3 and TRBJ2-3, with TRBD2 matching over 8 bases. CDR3 length: 18 amino acids. The V and J ends lost 0 bases and 4 bases, in that order; junction bases with no gene match: 12. CDR1 is LGHNA and CDR2 is YSLEER in the germline V gene. The CDR3 DNA is TGCGCCAGCAGCCAAGATACGACCGGGACTAGGGGCGCAGATACGCAGTATTTT. It yields the protein CASSQDTTGTRGADTQYF.

The rearrangement links TRBV6-5 to TRBJ2-7, with D perhaps matching TRBD1 (6 bases). V was clipped by 4 bases and J by 0 bases, with 13 bases between them. This CDR3 region has 15 residues. CDR1 and CDR2 from the germline V gene are MNHEY and SVGAGI. For the CDR3, the DNA is TGTGCCAGCAGTTCGGGGACACCTGCCTCCTACGAGCAGTACTTC. Translation: CASSSGTPASYEQYF.

This clone was seen just once. The gene calls are TRBV21-1 and TRBJ2-7; the D segment call TRBD2 is taken from the table without a DNA check. TRBV21-1 is termed a pseudogene. This CDR3 spans 17 amino acids. CDR3 bases: TGTGCCAGCAGCAAGGAAGTAGGGAGGGGCCCCCGGGGTGAGCAGTACTTC. Translation gives CASSKEVGRGPRGEQYF.

This clone has a single count. The CDR3 sequence is CASSPPGFLQGGEAFF. CDR3 coding DNA: TGTGCCAGCTCACCACCGGGATTCCTCCAGGGGGGTGAAGCTTTCTTT. The rearrangement links TRBV18 to TRBJ1-1; TRBD1 matches 7 bases. This CDR3 contains 16 residues. Trimming took 0 bases from V and 7 from J; bases not matched to a gene: 11. Germline CDR1 reads KGHSH; CDR2 reads LQKENI.